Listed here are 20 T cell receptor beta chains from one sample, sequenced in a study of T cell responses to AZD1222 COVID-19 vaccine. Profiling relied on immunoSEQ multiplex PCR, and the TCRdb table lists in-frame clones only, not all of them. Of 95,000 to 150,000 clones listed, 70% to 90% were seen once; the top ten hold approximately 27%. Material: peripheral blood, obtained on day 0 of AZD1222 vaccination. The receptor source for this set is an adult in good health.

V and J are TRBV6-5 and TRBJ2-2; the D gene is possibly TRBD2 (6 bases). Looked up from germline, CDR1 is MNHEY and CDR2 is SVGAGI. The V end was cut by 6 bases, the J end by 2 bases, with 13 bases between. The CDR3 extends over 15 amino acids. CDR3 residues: CASRPSARNTGELFF. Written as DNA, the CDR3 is TGTGCCAGCAGGCCTAGCGCCCGAAACACCGGGGAGCTGTTTTTT.

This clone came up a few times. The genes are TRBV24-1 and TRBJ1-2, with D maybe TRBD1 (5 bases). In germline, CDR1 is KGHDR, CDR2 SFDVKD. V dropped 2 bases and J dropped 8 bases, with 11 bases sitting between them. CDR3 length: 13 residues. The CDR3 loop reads CATSDSKGRGYTF. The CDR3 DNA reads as TGTGCCACCAGTGATTCTAAGGGGAGAGGCTACACCTTC.

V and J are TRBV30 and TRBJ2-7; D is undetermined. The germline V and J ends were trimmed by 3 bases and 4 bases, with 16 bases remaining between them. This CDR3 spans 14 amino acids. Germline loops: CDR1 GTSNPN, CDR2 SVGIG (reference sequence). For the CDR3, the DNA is TGTGCCTGGAGGGAAAGCAGTTGGGGATACGAGCAGTACTTC. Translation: CAWRESSWGYEQYF. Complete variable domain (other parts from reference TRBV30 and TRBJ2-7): SQTIHQWPATLVQPVGSPLSLECTVEGTSNPNLYWYRQAAGRGLQLLFYSVGIGQISSEVPQNLSASRPQDRQFILSSKKLLLSDSGFYLCAWRESSWGYEQYFGPGTRLTVT.

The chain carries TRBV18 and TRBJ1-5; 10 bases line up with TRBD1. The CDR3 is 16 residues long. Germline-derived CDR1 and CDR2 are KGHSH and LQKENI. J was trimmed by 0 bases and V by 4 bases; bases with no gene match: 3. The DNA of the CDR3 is TGTGCCAGCTCACTCCGACAGGGGGCTAGCAATCAGCCCCAGCATTTT. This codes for CASSLRQGASNQPQHF.

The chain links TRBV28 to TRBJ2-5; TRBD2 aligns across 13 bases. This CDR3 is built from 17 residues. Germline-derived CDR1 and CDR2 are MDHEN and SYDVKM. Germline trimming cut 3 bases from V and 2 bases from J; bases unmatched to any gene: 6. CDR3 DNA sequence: TGTGCCAGCAGTTTCGAGACTAGCGGGGGGTCTCAAGAGACCCAGTACTTC. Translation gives CASSFETSGGSQETQYF. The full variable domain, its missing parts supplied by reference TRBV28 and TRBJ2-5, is DVKVTQSSRYLVKRTGEKVFLECVQDMDHENMFWYRQDPGLGLRLIYFSYDVKMKEKGDIPEGYSVSREKKERFSLILESASTNQTSMYLCASSFETSGGSQETQYFGPGTRLLVL.

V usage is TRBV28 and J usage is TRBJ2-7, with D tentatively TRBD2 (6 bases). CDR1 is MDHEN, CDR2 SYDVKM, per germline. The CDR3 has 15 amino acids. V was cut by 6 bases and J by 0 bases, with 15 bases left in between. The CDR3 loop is CASRGPGLSSYEQYF. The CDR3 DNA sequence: TGTGCCAGCAGGGGACCGGGACTTAGCTCCTACGAGCAGTACTTC.

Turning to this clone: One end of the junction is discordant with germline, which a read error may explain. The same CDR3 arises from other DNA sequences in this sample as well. DNA for the CDR3: TGTGCCAGCAGTGACGGCCGTTATAATTCGCCCCTCCACTTT. This translates into CASSDGRYNSPLHF. The rearrangement joins TRBV2 to TRBJ1-6, with D uncertain. Germline CDR1 is SNHLY and CDR2 is FYNNEI. There are 14 residues in the CDR3. Full variable domain (remainder filled in from reference TRBV2 and TRBJ1-6): EPEVTQTPSHQVTQMGQEVILRCVPISNHLYFYWYRQILGQKVEFLVSFYNNEISEKSEIFDDQFSVERPDGSNFTLKIRSTKLEDSAMYFCASSDGRYNSPLHFGNGTRLTVT.

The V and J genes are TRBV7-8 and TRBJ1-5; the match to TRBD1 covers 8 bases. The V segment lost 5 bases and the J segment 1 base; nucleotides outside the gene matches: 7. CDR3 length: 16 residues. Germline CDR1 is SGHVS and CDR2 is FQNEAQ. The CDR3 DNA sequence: TGTGCCAGCAGCCTGACAGGGGCGGGGAGCAATCAGCCCCAGCATTTT. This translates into CASSLTGAGSNQPQHF.

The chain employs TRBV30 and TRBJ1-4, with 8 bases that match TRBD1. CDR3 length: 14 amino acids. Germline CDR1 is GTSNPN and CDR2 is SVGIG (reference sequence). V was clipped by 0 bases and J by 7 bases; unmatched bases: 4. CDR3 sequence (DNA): TGTGCCTGGAGTGTGGGGCAGGGGGCTGAAAAACTGTTTTTT. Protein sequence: CAWSVGQGAEKLFF.

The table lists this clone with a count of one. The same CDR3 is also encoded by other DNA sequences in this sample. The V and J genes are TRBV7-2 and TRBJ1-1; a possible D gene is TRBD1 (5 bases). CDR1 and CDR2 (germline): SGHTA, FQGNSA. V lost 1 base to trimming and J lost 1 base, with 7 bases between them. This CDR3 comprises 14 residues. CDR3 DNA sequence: TGTGCCAGCAGCTTAGGGAGGGGGAACACTGAAGCTTTCTTT. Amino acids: CASSLGRGNTEAFF.

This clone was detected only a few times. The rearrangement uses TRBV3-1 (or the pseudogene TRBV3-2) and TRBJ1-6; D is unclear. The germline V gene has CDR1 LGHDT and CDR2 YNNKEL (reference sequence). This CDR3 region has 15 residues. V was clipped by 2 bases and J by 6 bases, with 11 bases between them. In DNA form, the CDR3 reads TGTGCCAGCAGCCAAAAAGCCAGTAGTAATTCACCCCTCCACTTT. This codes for CASSQKASSNSPLHF.

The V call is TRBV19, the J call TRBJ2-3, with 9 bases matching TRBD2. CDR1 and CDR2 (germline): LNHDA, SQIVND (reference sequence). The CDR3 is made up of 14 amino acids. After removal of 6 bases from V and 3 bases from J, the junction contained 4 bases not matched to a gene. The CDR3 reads CASSQRGVTDTQYF. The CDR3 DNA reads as TGTGCCAGTAGCCAGCGGGGGGTGACAGATACGCAGTATTTT.

The CDR3 loop reads CASSPGSYEQYF. The CDR3 DNA sequence: TGTGCCAGCTCACCAGGCTCCTACGAGCAGTACTTC. The chain uses TRBV18 and TRBJ2-7; D call uncertain. Germline-derived CDR1 and CDR2 are KGHSH and LQKENI. This CDR3 is 12 amino acids long. V was trimmed by 2 bases and J by 0 bases, leaving 2 bases between them.

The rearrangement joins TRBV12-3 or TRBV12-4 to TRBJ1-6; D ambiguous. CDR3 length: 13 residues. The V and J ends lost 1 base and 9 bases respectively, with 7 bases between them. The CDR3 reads CASSLVGPSPLHF. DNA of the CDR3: TGTGCCAGCAGTTTAGTTGGGCCTTCACCCCTCCACTTT.

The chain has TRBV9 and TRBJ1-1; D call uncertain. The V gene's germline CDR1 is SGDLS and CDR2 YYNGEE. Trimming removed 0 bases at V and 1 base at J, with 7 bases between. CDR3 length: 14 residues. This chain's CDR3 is CASSVGSQNTEAFF. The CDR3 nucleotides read TGTGCCAGCAGCGTAGGCAGTCAGAACACTGAAGCTTTCTTT.

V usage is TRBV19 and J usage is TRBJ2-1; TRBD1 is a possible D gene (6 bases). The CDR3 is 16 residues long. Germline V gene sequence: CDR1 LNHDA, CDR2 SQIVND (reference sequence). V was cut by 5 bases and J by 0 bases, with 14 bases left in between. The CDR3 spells CASSARGGLSYNEQFF. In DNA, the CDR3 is TGTGCCAGTAGTGCCAGGGGCGGACTCTCCTACAATGAGCAGTTCTTC.

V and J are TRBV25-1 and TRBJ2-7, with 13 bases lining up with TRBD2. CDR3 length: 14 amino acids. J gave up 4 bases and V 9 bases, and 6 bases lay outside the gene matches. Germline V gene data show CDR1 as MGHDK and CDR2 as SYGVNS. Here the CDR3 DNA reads TGTGCCAGTGGTGGGACTAGCGGGATTTACGAGCAGTACTTC. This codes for CASGGTSGIYEQYF.

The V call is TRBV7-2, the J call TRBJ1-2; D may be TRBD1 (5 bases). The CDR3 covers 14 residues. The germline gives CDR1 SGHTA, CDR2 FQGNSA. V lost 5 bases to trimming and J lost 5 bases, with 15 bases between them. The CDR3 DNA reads TGTGCCAGCAGCCCTTACGGGGGGGTGTATGGCTACACCTTC. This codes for CASSPYGGVYGYTF.

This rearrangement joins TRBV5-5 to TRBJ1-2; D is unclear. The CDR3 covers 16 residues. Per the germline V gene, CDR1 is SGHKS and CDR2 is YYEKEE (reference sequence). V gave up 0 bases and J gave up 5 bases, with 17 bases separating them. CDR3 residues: CASSLEEGSGGYGYTF. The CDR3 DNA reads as TGTGCCAGCAGCTTGGAGGAGGGATCGGGCGGATATGGCTACACCTTC.

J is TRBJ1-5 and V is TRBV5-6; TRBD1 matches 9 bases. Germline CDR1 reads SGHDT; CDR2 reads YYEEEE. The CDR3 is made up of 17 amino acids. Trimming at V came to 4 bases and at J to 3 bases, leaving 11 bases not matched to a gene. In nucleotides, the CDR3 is TGTGCCAGCAGCCGAGGGACAGGGAGTAATAACAATCAGCCCCAGCATTTT. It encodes CASSRGTGSNNNQPQHF. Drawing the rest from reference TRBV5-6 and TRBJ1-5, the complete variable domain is DAGVTQSPTHLIKTRGQQVTLRCSPKSGHDTVSWYQQALGQGPQFIFQYYEEEERQRGNFPDRFSGHQFPNYSSELNVNALLLGDSALYLCASSRGTGSNNNQPQHFGDGTRLSIL.